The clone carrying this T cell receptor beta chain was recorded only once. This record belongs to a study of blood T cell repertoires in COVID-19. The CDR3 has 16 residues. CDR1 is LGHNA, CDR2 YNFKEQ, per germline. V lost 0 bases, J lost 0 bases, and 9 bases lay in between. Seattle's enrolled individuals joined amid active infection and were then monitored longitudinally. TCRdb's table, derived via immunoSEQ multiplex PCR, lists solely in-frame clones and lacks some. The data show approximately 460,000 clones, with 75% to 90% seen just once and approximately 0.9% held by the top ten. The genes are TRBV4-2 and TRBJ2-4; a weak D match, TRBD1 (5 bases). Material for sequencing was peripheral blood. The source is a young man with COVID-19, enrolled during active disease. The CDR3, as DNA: TGTGCCAGCAGCCAAGAGAAGGGGCTAGCCAAAAACATTCAGTACTTC. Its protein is CASSQEKGLAKNIQYF.